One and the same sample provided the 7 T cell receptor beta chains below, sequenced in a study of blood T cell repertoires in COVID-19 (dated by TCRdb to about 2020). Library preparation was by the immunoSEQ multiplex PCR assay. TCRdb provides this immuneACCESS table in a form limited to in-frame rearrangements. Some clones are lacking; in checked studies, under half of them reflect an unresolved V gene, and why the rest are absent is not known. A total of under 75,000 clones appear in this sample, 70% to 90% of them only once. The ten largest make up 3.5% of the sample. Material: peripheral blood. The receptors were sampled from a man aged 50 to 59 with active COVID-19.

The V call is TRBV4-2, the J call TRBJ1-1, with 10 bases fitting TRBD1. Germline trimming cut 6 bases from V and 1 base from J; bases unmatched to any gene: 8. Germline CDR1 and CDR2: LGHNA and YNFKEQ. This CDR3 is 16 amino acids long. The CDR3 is CASRKGQGGSNTEAFF. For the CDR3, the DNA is TGTGCCAGCAGAAAAGGACAGGGGGGATCGAACACTGAAGCTTTCTTT.

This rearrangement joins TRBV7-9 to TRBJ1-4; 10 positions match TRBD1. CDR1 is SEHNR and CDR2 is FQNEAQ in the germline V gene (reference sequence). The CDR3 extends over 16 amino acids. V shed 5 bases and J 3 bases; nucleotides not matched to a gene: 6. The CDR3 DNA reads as TGTGCCAGCAGCAGGGACAGGGGAATGGCTAATGAAAAACTGTTTTTT. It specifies CASSRDRGMANEKLFF.

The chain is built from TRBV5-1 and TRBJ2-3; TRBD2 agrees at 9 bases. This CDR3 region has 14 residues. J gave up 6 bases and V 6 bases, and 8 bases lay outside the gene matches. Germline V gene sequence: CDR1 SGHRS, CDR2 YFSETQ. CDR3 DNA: TGCGCCAGCAAGCGGCTAGCGGGATCGGATACGCAGTATTTT. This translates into CASKRLAGSDTQYF.

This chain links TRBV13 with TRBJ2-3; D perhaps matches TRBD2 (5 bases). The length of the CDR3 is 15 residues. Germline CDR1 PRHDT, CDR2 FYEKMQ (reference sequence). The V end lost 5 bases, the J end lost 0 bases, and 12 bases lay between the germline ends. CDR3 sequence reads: CASSHRGISTDTQYF. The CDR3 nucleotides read TGTGCCAGCAGCCATCGGGGAATCAGCACAGATACGCAGTATTTT.

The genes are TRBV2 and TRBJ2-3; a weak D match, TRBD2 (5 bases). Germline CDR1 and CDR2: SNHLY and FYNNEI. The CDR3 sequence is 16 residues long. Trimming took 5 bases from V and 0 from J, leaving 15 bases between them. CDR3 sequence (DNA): TGTGCCAGCAGTCTGACATCGCGGACTAGCACAGATACGCAGTATTTT. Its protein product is CASSLTSRTSTDTQYF.

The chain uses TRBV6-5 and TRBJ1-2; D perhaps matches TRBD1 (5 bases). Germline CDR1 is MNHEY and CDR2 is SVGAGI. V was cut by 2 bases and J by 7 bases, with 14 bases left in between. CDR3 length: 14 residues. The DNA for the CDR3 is TGTGCCAGCAGTTACAGCTCGGGGGTATTTGGCTACACCTTC. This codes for CASSYSSGVFGYTF.

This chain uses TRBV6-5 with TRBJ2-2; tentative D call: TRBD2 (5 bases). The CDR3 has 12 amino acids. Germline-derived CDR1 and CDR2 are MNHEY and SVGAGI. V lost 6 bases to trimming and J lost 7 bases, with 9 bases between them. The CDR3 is CASRMSGGELFF. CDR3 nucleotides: TGTGCCAGCAGGATGAGCGGCGGGGAGCTGTTTTTT.